This is a list of T cell receptor beta chains from one sample in a study of T-cell reconstitution after alpha-beta-depleted transplantation in children. TCRdb ran MiXCR on the PCR reads and lists one entry per CDR3 protein. The repertoire has about 72,000 distinct CDR3 sequences, about 6.7% of them found once; the top ten carry around 2.5%. The specimen comprised PBMCs from the stem cell graft donor, sampled from the stem cell graft. Source of these receptors: a human donor who donated a stem cell graft to a child with acute lymphoblastic leukemia. Each CDR3 is given with its conserved first and last residue. The D gene is left open where the match is weak. Size is stated for part of the rows, as once, few or many counts, or as a class when the clone is expanded.

d_gene: -; abundance: many; j_gene: TRBJ1-3; len: 16; v_gene: TRBV6-1; CDR3aa: CASSVVAGSSGNTIYF; CDR3nt: TGTGCCAGCAGTGTCGTTGCGGGGAGCTCTGGAAACACCATATATTTT
d_gene: TRBD1; abundance: -; j_gene: TRBJ2-2; len: 13; v_gene: TRBV10-2; CDR3aa: CASKDRDAGELFF; CDR3nt: TGCGCCAGCAAGGACAGGGACGCCGGGGAGCTGTTTTTT
d_gene: TRBD1; abundance: -; j_gene: TRBJ1-6; len: 15; v_gene: TRBV20-1; CDR3aa: CSARALPDRGSPLHF; CDR3nt: TGCAGTGCTAGAGCCCTCCCGGACAGGGGTTCACCCCTCCACTTT
d_gene: TRBD2; abundance: many; j_gene: TRBJ2-1; len: 15; v_gene: TRBV12-3/TRBV12-4; CDR3aa: CASSFTGLAGGGQFF; CDR3nt: TGTGCCAGCAGTTTTACGGGACTAGCGGGGGGGGGGCAGTTCTTC
d_gene: -; abundance: many; j_gene: TRBJ2-1; len: 12; v_gene: TRBV6-2/TRBV6-3; CDR3aa: CASLHRENEQFF; CDR3nt: TGTGCCAGCCTCCATCGAGAGAATGAGCAGTTCTTC
d_gene: TRBD2; abundance: few; j_gene: TRBJ2-7; len: 16; v_gene: TRBV20-1; CDR3aa: CSARDSSGGSPLEQYF; CDR3nt: TGCAGTGCTAGAGACTCCTCCGGCGGGAGTCCCCTCGAGCAGTACTTC
d_gene: -; abundance: many; j_gene: TRBJ2-7; len: 15; v_gene: TRBV12-3/TRBV12-4; CDR3aa: CASSFRKQTPYEQYF; CDR3nt: TGTGCCAGCAGTTTTCGGAAACAGACTCCCTACGAGCAGTACTTC
d_gene: -; abundance: many; j_gene: TRBJ2-5; len: 16; v_gene: TRBV5-1; CDR3aa: CASSLTDPGRIGTQYF; CDR3nt: TGCGCCAGCAGCCTAACGGACCCCGGCCGTATTGGGACCCAGTACTTC
d_gene: TRBD1; abundance: few; j_gene: TRBJ1-6; len: 15; v_gene: TRBV6-5; CDR3aa: CASSHGQGGGSPLHF; CDR3nt: TGTGCCAGCAGTCACGGACAGGGAGGAGGTTCACCCCTCCACTTT
d_gene: -; abundance: many; j_gene: TRBJ2-7; len: 14; v_gene: TRBV4-3; CDR3aa: CASSRDPGSYEQYF; CDR3nt: TGCGCCAGCAGCCGGGACCCCGGCTCCTACGAGCAGTACTTC
d_gene: -; abundance: -; j_gene: TRBJ1-1; len: 13; v_gene: TRBV19; CDR3aa: CASKGHSNTEAFF; CDR3nt: TGTGCCAGTAAGGGACACTCGAACACTGAAGCTTTCTTT
d_gene: -; abundance: few; j_gene: TRBJ2-3; len: 14; v_gene: TRBV14; CDR3aa: CASSQGVGTDTHYF; CDR3nt: TGTGCCAGCAGCCAAGGAGTGGGCACAGATACGCATTATTTT
d_gene: TRBD2; abundance: many; j_gene: TRBJ2-3; len: 16; v_gene: TRBV4-2; CDR3aa: CASSQGSGGVTDTQYF; CDR3nt: TGTGCCAGCAGCCAAGGGAGCGGGGGGGTCACAGATACGCAGTATTTT
d_gene: TRBD2; abundance: few; j_gene: TRBJ2-3; len: 16; v_gene: TRBV4-1; CDR3aa: CASSQELAGAEDTQYF; CDR3nt: TGCGCCAGCAGCCAAGAACTAGCGGGAGCGGAAGATACGCAGTATTTT
d_gene: TRBD1; abundance: few; j_gene: TRBJ1-1; len: 12; v_gene: TRBV3-1; CDR3aa: CASSRRTGEAFF; CDR3nt: TGTGCCAGCAGCCGAAGGACAGGGGAAGCTTTCTTT
d_gene: -; abundance: many; j_gene: TRBJ2-1; len: 16; v_gene: TRBV7-9; CDR3aa: CASSLAAPEPYNEQFF; CDR3nt: TGTGCCAGCAGCTTAGCGGCACCGGAGCCCTACAATGAGCAGTTCTTC
d_gene: -; abundance: many; j_gene: TRBJ2-1; len: 15; v_gene: TRBV7-2; CDR3aa: CASSFLSSRGNEQFF; CDR3nt: TGTGCCAGCAGCTTTTTGTCGTCTAGGGGGAATGAGCAGTTCTTC
d_gene: -; abundance: -; j_gene: TRBJ2-7; len: 14; v_gene: TRBV5-4; CDR3aa: CASSHTPPVDEQYF; CDR3nt: TGTGCCAGCAGCCATACACCGCCCGTAGACGAGCAGTACTTC
d_gene: -; abundance: few; j_gene: TRBJ1-1; len: 15; v_gene: TRBV20-1; CDR3aa: CSARDGARLNTEAFF; CDR3nt: TGCAGTGCTAGAGATGGCGCCCGGCTGAACACTGAAGCTTTCTTT
d_gene: TRBD1; abundance: many; j_gene: TRBJ1-5; len: 15; v_gene: TRBV27; CDR3aa: CASSLLDRANQPQHF; CDR3nt: TGTGCCAGCAGTTTACTTGACAGGGCGAATCAGCCCCAGCATTTT
d_gene: -; abundance: few; j_gene: TRBJ1-5; len: 12; v_gene: TRBV19; CDR3aa: CASSIGGQPQHF; CDR3nt: TGTGCCAGTAGTATAGGGGGGCAGCCCCAGCATTTT
d_gene: -; abundance: many; j_gene: TRBJ1-2; len: 16; v_gene: TRBV29-1; CDR3aa: CSVEPTTFFSNYGYTF; CDR3nt: TGCAGCGTTGAACCGACGACCTTCTTTAGCAACTATGGCTACACCTTC
d_gene: -; abundance: many; j_gene: TRBJ1-1; len: 14; v_gene: TRBV7-8; CDR3aa: CASSLAYLNTEAFF; CDR3nt: TGTGCCAGCAGCTTAGCTTACCTGAACACTGAAGCTTTCTTT
d_gene: TRBD2; abundance: -; j_gene: TRBJ2-1; len: 16; v_gene: TRBV20-1; CDR3aa: CSAIPLAVLSYNEQFF; CDR3nt: TGCAGTGCTATCCCACTAGCGGTACTATCCTACAATGAGCAGTTCTTC
d_gene: TRBD1; abundance: -; j_gene: TRBJ1-5; len: 14; v_gene: TRBV29-1; CDR3aa: CSAQGTGANQPQHF; CDR3nt: TGCAGCGCACAAGGGACAGGGGCCAATCAGCCCCAGCATTTT
d_gene: -; abundance: many; j_gene: TRBJ2-1; len: 14; v_gene: TRBV29-1; CDR3aa: CSVEPSFSYNEQFF; CDR3nt: TGCAGCGTTGAACCTTCCTTCTCCTACAATGAGCAGTTCTTC
d_gene: -; abundance: few; j_gene: TRBJ1-2; len: 12; v_gene: TRBV19; CDR3aa: CASSIGRGGYTF; CDR3nt: TGTGCCAGTAGTATCGGCAGGGGTGGCTACACCTTC
d_gene: -; abundance: -; j_gene: TRBJ2-3; len: 15; v_gene: TRBV6-1; CDR3aa: CASSQTGTSTDTQYF; CDR3nt: TGTGCCAGCAGTCAAACAGGCACTAGCACAGATACGCAGTATTTT
d_gene: TRBD1; abundance: many; j_gene: TRBJ1-6; len: 16; v_gene: TRBV9; CDR3aa: CASSVTPGTGLSPLHF; CDR3nt: TGTGCCAGCAGCGTAACTCCCGGGACAGGGCTATCACCCCTCCACTTT
d_gene: -; abundance: many; j_gene: TRBJ1-5; len: 14; v_gene: TRBV27; CDR3aa: CASSFSGNNQPQHF; CDR3nt: TGTGCCAGCAGTTTCTCAGGGAACAATCAGCCCCAGCATTTT
d_gene: -; abundance: many; j_gene: TRBJ1-1; len: 14; v_gene: TRBV5-1; CDR3aa: CASSSPGQNTEAFF; CDR3nt: TGCGCCAGCAGCTCTCCGGGACAGAACACTGAAGCTTTCTTT
d_gene: -; abundance: -; j_gene: TRBJ2-3; len: 15; v_gene: TRBV24-1; CDR3aa: CATSEGRRLPDTQYF; CDR3nt: TGTGCCACCAGTGAGGGGAGAAGACTACCCGATACGCAGTATTTT
d_gene: -; abundance: -; j_gene: TRBJ2-3; len: 15; v_gene: TRBV28; CDR3aa: CASIQDIRRTDTQYF; CDR3nt: TGTGCCAGCATCCAAGACATTCGGCGCACAGATACGCAGTATTTT
d_gene: -; abundance: many; j_gene: TRBJ2-7; len: 12; v_gene: TRBV29-1; CDR3aa: CSARTDDYEQYF; CDR3nt: TGCAGCGCCCGGACGGATGACTACGAGCAGTACTTC
d_gene: -; abundance: few; j_gene: TRBJ2-3; len: 14; v_gene: TRBV18; CDR3aa: CASSPSRQGNTQYF; CDR3nt: TGTGCCAGCTCACCCTCTCGGCAGGGCAATACGCAGTATTTT
d_gene: -; abundance: many; j_gene: TRBJ2-5; len: 13; v_gene: TRBV5-5; CDR3aa: CASSFYKQETQYF; CDR3nt: TGTGCCAGCAGCTTTTACAAACAAGAGACCCAGTACTTC
d_gene: -; abundance: many; j_gene: TRBJ2-3; len: 15; v_gene: TRBV5-4; CDR3aa: CASSLIGGSTDTQYF; CDR3nt: TGTGCCAGCAGCTTGATCGGAGGGAGCACAGATACGCAGTATTTT
d_gene: TRBD2; abundance: many; j_gene: TRBJ2-7; len: 15; v_gene: TRBV5-1; CDR3aa: CASSSLAGGNYEQYF; CDR3nt: TGCGCCAGCAGCTCTCTAGCGGGAGGAAATTACGAGCAGTACTTC
d_gene: TRBD2; abundance: few; j_gene: TRBJ2-1; len: 16; v_gene: TRBV6-2/TRBV6-3; CDR3aa: CASRPRAGEGYNEQFF; CDR3nt: TGTGCCAGCAGACCACGAGCGGGAGAAGGCTACAATGAGCAGTTCTTC
d_gene: -; abundance: many; j_gene: TRBJ2-7; len: 15; v_gene: TRBV7-8; CDR3aa: CASSPGLGGTHEQYF; CDR3nt: TGTGCCAGCAGCCCCGGCCTTGGCGGGACCCACGAGCAGTACTTC
d_gene: TRBD2; abundance: many; j_gene: TRBJ2-7; len: 15; v_gene: TRBV4-1; CDR3aa: CASSHPQGGGYEQYF; CDR3nt: TGCGCCAGCAGCCATCCCCAGGGCGGGGGGTACGAGCAGTACTTC
d_gene: -; abundance: many; j_gene: TRBJ2-5; len: 13; v_gene: TRBV20-1; CDR3aa: CSAVRPRQETQYF; CDR3nt: TGCAGTGCTGTACGACCAAGGCAAGAGACCCAGTACTTC
d_gene: -; abundance: many; j_gene: TRBJ1-3; len: 14; v_gene: TRBV27; CDR3aa: CASSFGSSGNTIYF; CDR3nt: TGTGCCAGCAGTTTTGGAAGCTCTGGAAACACCATATATTTT
d_gene: -; abundance: -; j_gene: TRBJ2-5; len: 14; v_gene: TRBV12-3/TRBV12-4; CDR3aa: CASRLYFEAETQYF; CDR3nt: TGTGCCAGCAGACTATACTTTGAGGCAGAGACCCAGTACTTC
d_gene: -; abundance: many; j_gene: TRBJ1-1; len: 13; v_gene: TRBV11-2; CDR3aa: CASSLGREGSAFF; CDR3nt: TGTGCCAGCAGCTTAGGAAGGGAAGGGTCGGCTTTCTTT
d_gene: -; abundance: many; j_gene: TRBJ1-2; len: 18; v_gene: TRBV9; CDR3aa: CASSVSSPSGGGEYGYTF; CDR3nt: TGTGCCAGCAGCGTTAGTTCCCCCTCTGGAGGGGGGGAGTATGGCTACACCTTC